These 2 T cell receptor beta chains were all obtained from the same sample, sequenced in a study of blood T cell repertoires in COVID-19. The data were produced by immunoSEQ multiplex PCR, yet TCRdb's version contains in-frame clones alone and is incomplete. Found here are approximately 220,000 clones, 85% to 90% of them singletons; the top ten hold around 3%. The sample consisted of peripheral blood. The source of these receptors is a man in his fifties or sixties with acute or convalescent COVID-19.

Here the CDR3 DNA reads TGTGCCAGCAGCGCAGGGCGAACTGAAGCTTTCTTT. Its translation: CASSAGRTEAFF. The chain carries TRBV7-2 and TRBJ1-1, with TRBD1 as a possible D gene (5 bases). Germline values: CDR1 SGHTA, CDR2 FQGNSA. Trimming removed 5 bases from V and 5 bases from J, with 9 bases in between. This CDR3 is 12 amino acids long.

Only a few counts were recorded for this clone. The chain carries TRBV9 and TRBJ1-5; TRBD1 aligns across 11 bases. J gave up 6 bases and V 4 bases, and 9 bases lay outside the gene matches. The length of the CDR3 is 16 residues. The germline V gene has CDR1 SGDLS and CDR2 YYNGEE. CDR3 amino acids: CASSLQDRGQGQPQHF. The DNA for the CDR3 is TGTGCCAGCAGCCTCCAGGACAGGGGGCAAGGTCAGCCCCAGCATTTT.